The present TCR beta chain was sequenced within a study of cytomegalovirus exposure and HLA in healthy donors. The study ran its PCR with 60 Vbeta and 13 Jbeta primers. Only in-frame clones appear in the TCRdb table, and some are missing; sequencing was by immunoSEQ multiplex PCR. The sample has under 150,000 clones, about 64% seen once. CDR3 length: 16 residues. V was cut by 1 base and J by 4 bases, with 13 bases left in between. Per the germline V gene, CDR1 is LGHNA and CDR2 is YSLEER. The table lists this clone with a few counts. The receptor comes from a woman in her forties in good health and CMV-seronegative. The rearrangement links TRBV4-3 to TRBJ2-2, with a tentative D call TRBD1 (5 bases). Material for sequencing was PBMCs. The CDR3 coding sequence is TGCGCCAGCAGCCAAGTAGGGGCTCCGACCACCGGGGAGCTGTTTTTT. This gives the protein CASSQVGAPTTGELFF.